There are a few counts of the clone carrying this TCR beta chain. In TCRdb, the 5' RACE reads were re-called with MiXCR into one record per CDR3 protein. The repertoire includes approximately 450,000 distinct CDR3 sequences, 18% of them detected once, and around an eighth sits in the top ten. This specimen comes from a study of T-cell memory formation after mild COVID-19. Germline V CDR1 and CDR2: MDHEN, SYDVKM. Trimming cost V 5 bases and J 12 bases; bases outside gene matches: 14. The CDR3 spans 15 residues. Sequenced material: PBMCs or a T cell subset sorted from them (not recorded which). The chain couples TRBV28 to TRBJ2-1, with 9 bases fitting TRBD2. The receptor's source is an adult woman who had mild COVID-19 (a few samples of this study predate the infection). Cell type and time point are not known. The chain's CDR3 is CASSDTGTSQYVQFF. The CDR3, as DNA: TGTGCCAGCAGTGACACCGGGACTAGCCAGTATGTGCAGTTCTTC.